The 32 T cell receptor beta chains given below trace back to one sample, sequenced in a study of primary melanoma T cells and metastatic recurrence. This table comes from immunoSEQ multiplex PCR, and its TCRdb copy is limited to in-frame clones, with some not included. Of approximately 2,500 clones listed, about 65% are singletons. Input material: melanoma tumor tissue. The receptors were gathered from a human donor with melanoma.

The V and J genes are TRBV19 and TRBJ1-1; no clear D gene. The V gene's germline CDR1 is LNHDA and CDR2 SQIVND (reference sequence). The CDR3 totals 13 residues. V was trimmed by 6 bases and J by 0 bases, leaving 8 bases between them. CDR3 residues: CASRGKLNTEAFF. The CDR3 nucleotides are TGTGCCAGTAGGGGCAAGTTGAACACTGAAGCTTTCTTT.

This clone appeared a single time. The rearrangement links TRBV6-4 to TRBJ2-5; D is unclear. The CDR3 consists of 11 residues. CDR1 and CDR2 from the germline V gene are MRHNA and SNTAGT. V lost 7 bases and J lost 4, with 7 bases in between. The CDR3 nucleotides are TGTGCCAGCACCCCAGGAGAGACCCAGTACTTC. It yields the protein CASTPGETQYF.

This clone was recorded a few times. This rearrangement joins TRBV11-3 to TRBJ2-3, with 9 bases matching TRBD1. The ends lost 4 bases at V and 3 bases at J; junction bases unmatched: 2. This CDR3 comprises 14 residues. CDR1 and CDR2 (germline): SGHNT, YENEEA. In DNA form, the CDR3 reads TGTGCCAGCAGCTCTGGGACAGGGACAGATACGCAGTATTTT. Protein: CASSSGTGTDTQYF.

CDR3 in amino acids: CATSRDRGTVNNYGYTF. The CDR3 bases are TGTGCCACCAGCAGAGACAGAGGAACGGTGAACAACTATGGCTACACCTTC. The chain recombines TRBV15 with TRBJ1-2, with no clear D. CDR1 LNHNV and CDR2 YYDKDF come from the germline V gene (reference sequence). Trimming stripped 0 bases from V and 2 bases from J, with 16 bases between. The CDR3 runs 17 residues.

V usage is TRBV10-1 and J usage is TRBJ1-3; a weak D match, TRBD1 (6 bases). The V gene's germline CDR1 is WNHNN and CDR2 SYGVQD (reference sequence). V gave up 3 bases and J gave up 2 bases, with 11 bases separating them. This CDR3 comprises 15 residues. CDR3 loop: CASSDGRGTGNTIYF. CDR3 sequence (DNA): TGCGCCAGCAGTGATGGCAGGGGAACTGGAAACACCATATATTTT.

The chain recombines TRBV14 with TRBJ2-5; tentative D call: TRBD2 (6 bases). Trimming cost V 0 bases and J 3 bases, with 11 bases left between them. CDR3 size: 15 residues. From germline, CDR1 is SGHDN and CDR2 FVKESK. CDR3 residues: CASSQDWSSEETQYF. The CDR3 nucleotides are TGTGCCAGCAGCCAAGATTGGTCTAGCGAAGAGACCCAGTACTTC.

This clone appeared a few times. The rearrangement joins TRBV19 to TRBJ1-4; D possibly corresponds to TRBD1 (5 bases). Trimming pared 6 bases from V and 2 bases from J, leaving 16 bases between. The CDR3 consists of 16 residues. CDR1 LNHDA and CDR2 SQIVND come from the germline V gene (reference sequence). Written as DNA, the CDR3 is TGTGCCAGTAGCACCCTGTGGGGGACCACTAATGAAAAACTGTTTTTT. Translating gives CASSTLWGTTNEKLFF.

The J gene is TRBJ1-3, the V gene TRBV7-6; 7 nucleotides align to TRBD1. CDR1 and CDR2 (germline): SGHVS, FNYEAQ. V shed 4 bases and J 3 bases; nucleotides not matched to a gene: 12. The CDR3 consists of 17 residues. The CDR3 is CASSWTRQGAYGNTIYF. The CDR3 DNA reads as TGTGCCAGCAGCTGGACCCGACAGGGAGCATATGGAAACACCATATATTTT.

This clone is a singleton in its sample. The chain links TRBV19 to TRBJ2-7; D unresolved. The V end lost 3 bases, the J end lost 1 base, and 7 bases lay between the germline ends. Germline V CDR1 and CDR2: LNHDA, SQIVND (reference sequence). The CDR3 sequence is 13 residues long. The CDR3 region is CASSIVLSYEQYF. DNA for the CDR3: TGTGCCAGTAGTATTGTGTTGTCCTACGAGCAGTACTTC.

V usage is TRBV12-5 and J usage is TRBJ1-5, with unresolved D. The germline gives CDR1 LGHNT, CDR2 FRNRAP. Trimming stripped 6 bases from V and 2 bases from J, with 2 bases between. There are 11 residues in the CDR3. CDR3 in amino acids: CASGRNQPQHF. CDR3 DNA: TGTGCTAGTGGCCGCAATCAGCCCCAGCATTTT.

V usage is TRBV29-1 and J usage is TRBJ2-1; possible D gene TRBD2, 6 bases. The CDR3 has 15 residues. Trimming removed 1 base at V and 3 bases at J, with 13 bases between. Germline CDR1 is SQVTM and CDR2 is ANQGSEA. The CDR3 spells CSVEGLGTLYNEQFF. CDR3 bases: TGCAGCGTTGAAGGTTTGGGGACTCTCTACAATGAGCAGTTCTTC.

On this clone itself: A junction boundary mismatches the germline segment, possibly from a read error. The sample holds other DNA sequences that translate to the same CDR3. J is TRBJ1-1 and V is TRBV28; 12 bases match TRBD1. This CDR3 contains 16 residues. The germline V gene encodes CDR1 MDHEN and CDR2 SYDVKM. CDR3 sequence reads: CASSPGQGAWGTEAFF. CDR3 nucleotide sequence: TGTGCCAGCAGCCCGGGACAGGGGGCGTGGGGTACTGAAGCTTTTTTT. Full variable domain (remainder filled in from reference TRBV28 and TRBJ1-1): DVKVTQSSRYLVKRTGEKVFLECVQDMDHENMFWYRQDPGLGLRLIYFSYDVKMKEKGDIPEGYSVSREKKERFSLILESASTNQTSMYLCASSPGQGAWGTEAFFGQGTRLTVV.

The chain combines TRBV5-1 with TRBJ1-2, with TRBD1 as a possible D gene (6 bases). V was shortened by 0 bases and J by 4 bases, with 13 bases between the two germline ends. The V gene's germline CDR1 is SGHRS and CDR2 YFSETQ. This CDR3 spans 15 amino acids. The CDR3 spells CASSLGGLNTYGYTF. The CDR3 bases are TGCGCCAGCAGCTTGGGGGGGCTCAACACCTATGGCTACACCTTC.

The chain uses TRBV6-8 and TRBJ2-6; TRBD1 matches 8 bases. The CDR3 is made up of 18 amino acids. Unmatched junction bases numbered 13, after V lost 6 bases and J lost 3 bases. CDR1 is MNHGY and CDR2 is SAAAGT in the germline V gene. The CDR3 coding sequence is TGTGCCAGCAGCCCCACGGGTACAGGGGGAATTGGGGCCAACGTCCTGACTTTC. It yields the protein CASSPTGTGGIGANVLTF.

The chain couples TRBV11-3 to TRBJ2-3; 14 bases map to TRBD2. V lost 6 bases to trimming and J lost 0 bases; unmatched junction nucleotides: 8. This CDR3 contains 18 residues. Germline CDR1 SGHNT, CDR2 YENEEA. CDR3 DNA: TGTGCCAGCAGTTCGACTAGCGGGGGGGCTCCTAGCACAGATACGCAGTATTTT. Translated, it gives CASSSTSGGAPSTDTQYF.

This clone showed up just a few times. The chain has TRBV6-8 and TRBJ1-1, with D possibly being TRBD1 (5 bases). V was clipped by 8 bases and J by 4 bases, with 17 bases between them. This CDR3 comprises 14 residues. Germline values: CDR1 MNHGY, CDR2 SAAAGT. The CDR3 spells CASCQGFAITEAFF. In DNA form, the CDR3 reads TGTGCCAGCTGCCAGGGTTTCGCGATCACTGAAGCTTTCTTT.

The sample holds a few counts of this clone. The chain carries TRBV30 and TRBJ1-1; unclear D gene. The CDR3 covers 14 residues. The germline CDR1 and CDR2 sequences are GTSNPN and SVGIG (reference sequence). Trimming removed 4 bases at V and 3 bases at J, with 15 bases between. CDR3 in amino acids: CAWTESPVDTEAFF. DNA of the CDR3: TGTGCCTGGACGGAAAGCCCGGTGGACACTGAAGCTTTCTTT.

This clone occurred a few times. This chain connects TRBV15 to TRBJ1-3; the D is unclear. The ends were cut back, 5 bases at V and 0 bases at J, with 8 bases in the middle. The CDR3 runs to 14 residues. The germline V gene has CDR1 LNHNV and CDR2 YYDKDF (reference sequence). CDR3 sequence reads: CATSGQVSGNTIYF. In DNA form, the CDR3 reads TGTGCCACCAGCGGGCAGGTCTCTGGAAACACCATATATTTT.

Only a few counts were recorded for this clone. The chain links TRBV1 to TRBJ1-1. TRBV1 is termed a pseudogene. The CDR3 covers 13 residues. As DNA, the CDR3 is TGCGCCAGCAGCCAAGAACAAAGGAGTGAAGCTTTCTTT. It encodes CASSQEQRSEAFF.

This clone is categorized as large. The V call is TRBV30, the J call TRBJ2-1, with 11 bases identical to TRBD2. The CDR3 runs to 13 residues. J was trimmed by 8 bases and V by 4 bases; bases with no gene match: 4. Germline V CDR1 and CDR2: GTSNPN, SVGIG (reference sequence). This CDR3 is CAWITSGSYEQFF. The DNA of the CDR3 is TGTGCCTGGATTACTAGCGGGAGCTATGAGCAGTTCTTC.

The CDR3 sequence is CASSLDLGMNTEAFF. CDR3 in DNA: TGTGCCAGCAGCCTCGACCTTGGGATGAACACTGAAGCTTTCTTT. V gene TRBV11-3 combines with J gene TRBJ1-1; D is undetermined. This CDR3 region has 15 residues. The V and J ends lost 5 bases and 0 bases respectively, with 13 bases between them. The germline V gene encodes CDR1 SGHNT and CDR2 YENEEA.

The V and J genes are TRBV28 and TRBJ1-2; D is unresolved. The CDR3 is made up of 15 amino acids. Trimming stripped 1 base from V and 4 bases from J, with 13 bases between. Looked up from germline, CDR1 is MDHEN and CDR2 is SYDVKM. This CDR3 reads CASSLSGRDLYGYTF. In DNA form, the CDR3 reads TGTGCCAGCAGTTTATCGGGCAGAGACCTCTATGGCTACACCTTC.

The chain couples TRBV6-8 to TRBJ1-4; TRBD1 matches at 8 bases. With 0 bases clipped from V and 5 bases from J, the junction kept 11 bases outside the gene matches. The CDR3 is 18 residues long. From germline, CDR1 is MNHGY and CDR2 SAAAGT. The CDR3 loop reads CASSYSIRGRGKNEKLFF. The CDR3 region has the DNA TGTGCCAGCAGTTACTCGATCAGGGGGCGCGGAAAGAATGAAAAACTGTTTTTT.

The chain carries TRBV14 and TRBJ1-3; the D gene is possibly TRBD1 (5 bases). The germline V and J ends were trimmed by 7 bases and 2 bases, with 9 bases remaining between them. The V gene's germline CDR1 is SGHDN and CDR2 FVKESK. The CDR3 spans 13 residues. CDR3 in amino acids: CASTTGPGNTIYF. The CDR3 region has the DNA TGTGCCAGCACCACGGGACCTGGAAACACCATATATTTT. The full variable domain, rest sourced from reference TRBV14 and TRBJ1-3, is EAGVTQFPSHSVIEKGQTVTLRCDPISGHDNLYWYRRVMGKEIKFLLHFVKESKQDESGMPNNRFLAERTGGTYSTLKVQPAELEDSGVYFCASTTGPGNTIYFGEGSWLTVV.

In DNA, the CDR3 is TGTGCCAGCAGCCCGCCCGGGTCTAATGAAAAACTGTTTTTT. This sequence encodes CASSPPGSNEKLFF. The chain combines TRBV11-3 with TRBJ1-4; no clear D gene. The V end lost 5 bases, the J end lost 3 bases, and 10 bases lay between the germline ends. Germline V gene sequence: CDR1 SGHNT, CDR2 YENEEA. This CDR3 is 14 amino acids long.

The sample holds one count of this clone. The chain couples TRBV5-1 to TRBJ2-3, with 12 nucleotides matching TRBD2. This CDR3 has 15 amino acids. The V gene's germline CDR1 is SGHRS and CDR2 YFSETQ. V gave up 4 bases and J gave up 10 bases; unmatched junction bases: 10. This chain's CDR3 is CASSLEGTSGFAQYF. DNA of the CDR3: TGCGCCAGCAGCCTGGAGGGGACTAGCGGGTTTGCGCAGTATTTT.

This clone was seen only once. The V gene is TRBV5-1, the J gene TRBJ1-1; TRBD1 might be the D (5 bases). V was shortened by 5 bases and J by 3 bases, with 17 bases between the two germline ends. CDR1 and CDR2 (germline): SGHRS, YFSETQ. This CDR3 contains 15 residues. The CDR3 region is CASRVGSPGDTEAFF. CDR3 bases: TGCGCCAGCAGAGTGGGCAGTCCGGGGGACACTGAAGCTTTCTTT.

The CDR3 nucleotides are TGCGCCAGCAGCCACAGCTTAACCGCCGACTATGGCTACACCTTC. As protein: CASSHSLTADYGYTF. V gene TRBV23-1 combines with J gene TRBJ1-2; D gene unclear. TRBV23-1 is recorded as an ORF, its role being uncertain. Trimming removed 6 bases from V and 3 bases from J, with 17 bases in between. This CDR3 spans 15 amino acids.

This chain joins TRBV30 and TRBJ2-5; D unclear. This CDR3 is 14 amino acids long. V gave up 3 bases and J gave up 4 bases, with 15 bases separating them. CDR1 and CDR2 (germline): GTSNPN, SVGIG (reference sequence). The CDR3 protein is CAWRGGHTAETQYF. Written as DNA, the CDR3 is TGTGCCTGGAGAGGTGGGCATACGGCAGAGACCCAGTACTTC.

This clone was seen a handful of times. V gene TRBV6-8 combines with J gene TRBJ2-1; 7 positions agree with TRBD1. Trimming took 10 bases from V and 5 from J; bases not matched to a gene: 14. The CDR3 loop spans 15 amino acids. Germline V lookup: CDR1 MNHGY, CDR2 SAAAGT. The CDR3 spells CAITEGRGRDNEQFF. CDR3 in DNA: TGTGCCATCACCGAGGGAAGGGGGCGGGACAATGAGCAGTTCTTC.

A few counts support this clone. The chain couples TRBV19 to TRBJ2-7; D gene uncertain. Germline V CDR1 and CDR2: LNHDA, SQIVND (reference sequence). This CDR3 spans 14 amino acids. V gave up 3 bases and J gave up 4 bases, with 13 bases separating them. DNA of the CDR3: TGTGCCAGTAGTATTGGCCCTCTCGTTTACGAGCAGTACTTC. This gives the protein CASSIGPLVYEQYF.

The gene calls are TRBV6-8 and TRBJ1-4, with D tentatively TRBD1 (5 bases). Germline CDR1 MNHGY, CDR2 SAAAGT. Trimming stripped 0 bases from V and 2 bases from J, with 16 bases between. This CDR3 is 18 amino acids long. In nucleotides, the CDR3 is TGTGCCAGCAGTTACTCGATGAGGCTCTGGGGGACTAATGAAAAACTGTTTTTT. It translates to CASSYSMRLWGTNEKLFF.